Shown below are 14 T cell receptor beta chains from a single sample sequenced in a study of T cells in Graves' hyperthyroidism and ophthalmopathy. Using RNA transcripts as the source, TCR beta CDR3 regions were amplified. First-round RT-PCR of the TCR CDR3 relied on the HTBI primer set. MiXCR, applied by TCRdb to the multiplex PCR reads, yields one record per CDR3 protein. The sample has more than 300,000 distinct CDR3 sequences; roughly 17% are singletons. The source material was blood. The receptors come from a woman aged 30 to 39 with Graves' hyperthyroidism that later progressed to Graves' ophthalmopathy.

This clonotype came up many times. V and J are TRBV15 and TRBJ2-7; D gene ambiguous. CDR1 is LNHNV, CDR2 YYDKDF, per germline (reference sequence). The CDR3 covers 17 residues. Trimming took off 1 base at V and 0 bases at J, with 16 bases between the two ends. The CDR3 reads CATSRAHPDDGSYEQYF. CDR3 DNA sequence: TGTGCCACCAGCAGAGCTCATCCGGATGATGGCTCCTACGAGCAGTACTTC.

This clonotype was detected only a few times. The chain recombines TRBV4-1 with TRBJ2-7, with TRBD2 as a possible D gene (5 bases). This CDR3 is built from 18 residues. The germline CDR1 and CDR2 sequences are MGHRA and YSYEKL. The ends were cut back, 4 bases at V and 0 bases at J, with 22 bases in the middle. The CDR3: CASSRRGGSAGTSYEQYF. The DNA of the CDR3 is TGCGCCAGCAGCCGCCGCGGAGGTTCGGCAGGAACCTCCTACGAGCAGTACTTC.

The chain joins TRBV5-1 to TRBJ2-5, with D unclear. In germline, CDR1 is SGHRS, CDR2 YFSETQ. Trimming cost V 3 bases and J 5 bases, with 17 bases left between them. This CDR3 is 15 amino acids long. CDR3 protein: CASSSVIQAGETQYF. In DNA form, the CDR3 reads TGCGCCAGCAGCTCCGTGATCCAGGCCGGGGAGACCCAGTACTTC. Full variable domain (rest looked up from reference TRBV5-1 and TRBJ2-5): KAGVTQTPRYLIKTRGQQVTLSCSPISGHRSVSWYQQTPGQGLQFLFEYFSETQRNKGNFPGRFSGRQFSNSRSEMNVSTLELGDSALYLCASSSVIQAGETQYFGPGTRLLVL.

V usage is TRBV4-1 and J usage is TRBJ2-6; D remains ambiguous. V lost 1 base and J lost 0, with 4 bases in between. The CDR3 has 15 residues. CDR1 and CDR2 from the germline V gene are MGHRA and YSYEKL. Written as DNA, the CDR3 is TGCGCCAGCAGCCAAGGGGTCTCTGGGGCCAACGTCCTGACTTTC. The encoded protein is CASSQGVSGANVLTF.

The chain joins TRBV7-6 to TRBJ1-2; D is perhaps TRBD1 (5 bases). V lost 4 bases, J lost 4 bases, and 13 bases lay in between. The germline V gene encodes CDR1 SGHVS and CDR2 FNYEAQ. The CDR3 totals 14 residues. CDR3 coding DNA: TGTGCCAGCAGCTCCCCGGGGGTCTCCTATGGCTACACCTTC. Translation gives CASSSPGVSYGYTF.

For the CDR3, the DNA is TGTGCCAGCGCCCGGGGACAGAGCTCCTACAATGAGCAGTTCTTC. Protein sequence: CASARGQSSYNEQFF. This sequence joins TRBV5-5 and TRBJ2-1, with 7 bases that match TRBD1. Unmatched junction bases numbered 7, after V lost 7 bases and J lost 0 bases. This CDR3 has 15 residues. CDR1 and CDR2 (germline): SGHKS, YYEKEE (reference sequence).

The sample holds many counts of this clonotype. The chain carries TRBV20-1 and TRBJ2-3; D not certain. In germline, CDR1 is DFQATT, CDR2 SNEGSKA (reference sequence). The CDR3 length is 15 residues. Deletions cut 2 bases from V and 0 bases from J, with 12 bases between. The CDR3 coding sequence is TGCAGTGCTAGAAAGATAGCCCCTAGCACAGATACGCAGTATTTT. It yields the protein CSARKIAPSTDTQYF.

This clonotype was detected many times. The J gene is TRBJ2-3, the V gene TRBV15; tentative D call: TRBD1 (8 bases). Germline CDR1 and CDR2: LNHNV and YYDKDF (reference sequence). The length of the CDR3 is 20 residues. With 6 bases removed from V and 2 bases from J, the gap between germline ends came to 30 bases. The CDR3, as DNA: TGTGCCACCAGACGCAGCAAGACAGGGGAGGCTAGCGGAGACACAGATACGCAGTATTTT. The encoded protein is CATRRSKTGEASGDTDTQYF.

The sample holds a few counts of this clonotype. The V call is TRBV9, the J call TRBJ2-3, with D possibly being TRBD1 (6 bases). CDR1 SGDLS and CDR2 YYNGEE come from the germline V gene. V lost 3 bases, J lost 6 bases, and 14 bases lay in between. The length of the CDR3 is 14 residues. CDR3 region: CASSGQGSRDTQYF. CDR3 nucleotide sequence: TGTGCCAGCAGCGGTCAGGGGTCCAGGGATACGCAGTATTTT.

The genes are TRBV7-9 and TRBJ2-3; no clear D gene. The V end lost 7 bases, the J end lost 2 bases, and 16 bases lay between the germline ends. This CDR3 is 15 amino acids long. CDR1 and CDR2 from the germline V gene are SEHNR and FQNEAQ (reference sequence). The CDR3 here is CASTSGPYDTDTQYF. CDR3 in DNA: TGTGCCAGCACCTCAGGACCGTACGACACAGATACGCAGTATTTT. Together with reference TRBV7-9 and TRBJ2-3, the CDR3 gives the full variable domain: DTGVSQNPRHKITKRGQNVTFRCDPISEHNRLYWYRQTLGQGPEFLTYFQNEAQLEKSRLLSDRFSAERPKGSFSTLEIQRTEQGDSAMYLCASTSGPYDTDTQYFGPGTRLTVL.

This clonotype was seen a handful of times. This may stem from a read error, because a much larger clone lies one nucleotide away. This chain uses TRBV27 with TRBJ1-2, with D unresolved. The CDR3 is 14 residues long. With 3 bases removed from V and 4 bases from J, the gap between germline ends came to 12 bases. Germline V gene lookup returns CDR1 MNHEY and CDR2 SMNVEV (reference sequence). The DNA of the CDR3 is TGTGCCAGCAGTTTGGACGCCGACCTCTATGGCTACACCTTC. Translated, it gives CASSLDADLYGYTF.

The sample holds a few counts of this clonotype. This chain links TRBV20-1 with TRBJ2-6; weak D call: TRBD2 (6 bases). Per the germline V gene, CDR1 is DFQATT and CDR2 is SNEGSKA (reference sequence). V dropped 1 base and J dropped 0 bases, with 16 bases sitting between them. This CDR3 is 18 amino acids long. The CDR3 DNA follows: TGCAGTGCTAGAGTCGGGACTTTTTCCAGCTCTGGGGCCAACGTCCTGACTTTC. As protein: CSARVGTFSSSGANVLTF.

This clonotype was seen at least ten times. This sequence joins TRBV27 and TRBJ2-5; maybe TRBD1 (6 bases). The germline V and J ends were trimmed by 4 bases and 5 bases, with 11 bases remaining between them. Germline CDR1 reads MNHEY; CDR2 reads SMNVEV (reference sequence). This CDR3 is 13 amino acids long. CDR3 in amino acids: CASSSGGRETQYF. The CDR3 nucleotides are TGTGCCAGCAGTTCTGGGGGCCGGGAGACCCAGTACTTC.

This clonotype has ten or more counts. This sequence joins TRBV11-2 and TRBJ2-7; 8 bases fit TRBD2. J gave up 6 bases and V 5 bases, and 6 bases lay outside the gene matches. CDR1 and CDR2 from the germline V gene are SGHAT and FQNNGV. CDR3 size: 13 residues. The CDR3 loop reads CASSLNAGGEQYF. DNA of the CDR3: TGTGCCAGCAGCCTTAATGCGGGAGGCGAGCAGTACTTC.